This T cell receptor beta chain originates from a study of T cells in Graves' hyperthyroidism and ophthalmopathy. Amplification yielded TCR beta CDR3 regions, with RNA transcripts as the source. During a first-round RT-PCR of the TCR CDR3, the HTBI primer set was used. TCRdb called the multiplex PCR reads again in MiXCR, with one record for every CDR3 protein. Found here are some 800,000 distinct CDR3 sequences, more than 30% of them singletons; the top ten hold approximately 10%. CDR1 MGHRA and CDR2 YSYEKL come from the germline V gene. The CDR3 is 15 residues long. V dropped 0 bases and J dropped 3 bases, with 12 bases sitting between them. A few counts support this clonotype.

The sample taken for sequencing was blood. The origin of this receptor is a young man with Graves' hyperthyroidism. The J gene is TRBJ2-7, the V gene TRBV4-1, with D possibly TRBD2 on 5 matching bases. CDR3 DNA sequence: TGCGCCAGCAGCCAAGATCTCGAGGGATACTACGAGCAGTACTTC. Its translation is CASSQDLEGYYEQYF.